Listed here are 21 T cell receptor beta chains from one sample, sequenced in a study of neurological immune-mediated disorders (dated by TCRdb to about 2019). The library was produced with 5' RACE. Data came from an Illumina HiSeq 2500. In-frame beta chains were kept once TCRdb had trimmed the public reads at Q25 with fastp and called clones with MiXCR. Every entry covers one CDR3 protein and lists the most common genes and DNA from its rows. This sample comprises around 64,000 distinct CDR3 sequences, roughly 3.1% of them detected only once. The ten biggest clones cover more than 4% of the sample. The specimen sequenced was PBMCs. Receptor source: a woman in her forties or fifties with multiple sclerosis.

This clonotype was recorded a few times. This chain links TRBV7-8 with TRBJ1-2; D gene unclear. The CDR3 runs to 15 residues. V lost 5 bases and J lost 6, with 19 bases in between. CDR1 SGHVS and CDR2 FQNEAQ come from the germline V gene. The CDR3 DNA follows: TGTGCCAGCAGCGGCGGCAGATATCTAGTTGATGGCTACACCTTC. This translates into CASSGGRYLVDGYTF. The whole variable domain, remainder taken from reference TRBV7-8 and TRBJ1-2, is GAGVSQSPRYKVAKRGQDVALRCDPISGHVSLFWYQQALGQGPEFLTYFQNEAQLDKSGLPSDRFFAERPEGSVSTLKIQRTQQEDSAVYLCASSGGRYLVDGYTFGSGTRLTVV.

The sample holds many counts of this clonotype. The CDR3 DNA sequence: TGCAGTGCTAGTTCCTTCAAGGGGGCAAGTAGAGATACGCAGTATTTT. Translating it yields CSASSFKGASRDTQYF. The chain combines TRBV20-1 with TRBJ2-3, with TRBD1 matching 7 bases. V trimming: 3 bases; J trimming: 5 bases; junction bases outside the gene matches: 14. The CDR3 loop spans 16 amino acids. Per germline, CDR1 DFQATT and CDR2 SNEGSKA (reference sequence).

This clonotype was seen ten or more times. V is TRBV7-2 and J is TRBJ1-4; 10 nucleotides line up with TRBD1. The CDR3 covers 18 residues. V lost 5 bases and J lost 3; bases outside the gene matches: 12. The germline V gene encodes CDR1 SGHTA and CDR2 FQGNSA. The DNA for the CDR3 is TGTGCCAGCAGCGGCCTTCGACAGGGGGCGCCGTCTAATGAAAAACTGTTTTTT. It yields the protein CASSGLRQGAPSNEKLFF.

The chain employs TRBV6-2 or TRBV6-3 and TRBJ2-7, with 10 bases aligning to TRBD2. Unmatched junction bases numbered 6, after V lost 0 bases and J lost 4 bases. Germline V gene sequence: CDR1 MNHEY, CDR2 SVGEGT. This CDR3 is 16 amino acids long. CDR3 in DNA: TGTGCCAGCAGTTACTCGCGCCTAGCGGGAGTATACGAGCAGTACTTC. It translates to CASSYSRLAGVYEQYF.

As to this clonotype: Germline and junction disagree at one end, which may indicate a read error. This chain joins TRBV7-2 and TRBJ1-5; D gene unclear. The CDR3 runs 13 residues. Germline V gene lookup returns CDR1 SGHTA and CDR2 FQGNSA. The CDR3 protein is CASILEGSQPQHF. In nucleotides, the CDR3 is TGTGCCAGCATCTTAGAGGGTAGTCAACCCCAGCATTTT.

This clonotype showed up just a few times. The rearrangement links TRBV20-1 to TRBJ2-7; D call uncertain. Trimming removed 0 bases from V and 3 bases from J, with 3 bases in between. This CDR3 contains 11 residues. CDR1 DFQATT and CDR2 SNEGSKA come from the germline V gene (reference sequence). The CDR3 loop reads CSAREDYEQYV. DNA of the CDR3: TGCAGTGCTAGAGAGGACTACGAGCAGTACGTC.

This clonotype was counted ten times or more. The chain joins TRBV20-1 to TRBJ1-2, with D possibly being TRBD1 (5 bases). V shed 5 bases and J shed 6 bases, with 7 bases lying between them. The CDR3 contains 10 residues. CDR1 is DFQATT and CDR2 is SNEGSKA in the germline V gene (reference sequence). The CDR3 nucleotides read TGCAGTGCTCCCAGGGATGGCTACACCTTC. Amino acids: CSAPRDGYTF.

The table lists this clonotype with many counts. The chain combines TRBV12-3 or TRBV12-4 with TRBJ1-5; possible D gene TRBD1, 5 bases. This CDR3 is 16 amino acids long. Trimming cost V 0 bases and J 4 bases, with 13 bases left between them. CDR3 protein: CASSLARQGSNQPQHF. The CDR3 DNA sequence: TGTGCCAGCAGTTTAGCGCGGCAGGGTTCGAATCAGCCCCAGCATTTT.

This clonotype was counted ten times or more. The chain carries TRBV6-2 or TRBV6-3 and TRBJ2-3; 9 bases map to TRBD2. The germline V gene has CDR1 MNHEY and CDR2 SVGEGT. V lost 8 bases to trimming and J lost 3 bases; unmatched junction nucleotides: 12. The CDR3 totals 16 residues. CDR3: CASAGGGGGPTDTQYF. The CDR3 DNA reads as TGTGCCAGCGCTGGAGGCGGGGGGGGCCCAACAGATACGCAGTATTTT.

This clonotype was seen ten or more times. This chain links TRBV6-2 or TRBV6-3 with TRBJ1-5, with D tentatively TRBD1 (5 bases). This CDR3 has 12 amino acids. The germline CDR1 and CDR2 sequences are MNHEY and SVGEGT. V was cut by 4 bases and J by 5 bases, with 6 bases left in between. CDR3 in amino acids: CASSLGDQPQHF. The CDR3 DNA follows: TGTGCCAGCAGTTTAGGGGATCAGCCCCAGCATTTT.

This clonotype appeared many times. This rearrangement joins TRBV20-1 to TRBJ1-2; D remains ambiguous. The CDR3 has 14 residues. With 1 base removed from V and 4 bases from J, the gap between germline ends came to 13 bases. CDR1 and CDR2 (germline): DFQATT, SNEGSKA (reference sequence). This chain's CDR3 is CSARVSETFYGYTF. Written as DNA, the CDR3 is TGCAGTGCTAGAGTATCAGAAACCTTCTATGGCTACACCTTC.

There are many counts of this clonotype. The V gene is TRBV24-1, the J gene TRBJ2-5, with TRBD1 matching over 8 bases. Per germline, CDR1 KGHDR and CDR2 SFDVKD. Germline trimming cut 4 bases from V and 7 bases from J; bases unmatched to any gene: 10. The CDR3 consists of 15 residues. CDR3 in DNA: TGTGCCACCAGTGACACGGGACAGGCGCGCGGGACCCAGTACTTC. It is translated as CATSDTGQARGTQYF.

This clonotype has a count of ten or more. The rearrangement joins TRBV12-3 or TRBV12-4 to TRBJ2-2; the match to TRBD2 covers 9 bases. CDR3 length: 16 residues. V gave up 7 bases and J gave up 6 bases; unmatched junction bases: 12. CDR3 protein: CASTSGTSKGPGELFF. DNA for the CDR3: TGTGCCAGCACTTCCGGGACTAGCAAGGGACCCGGGGAGCTGTTTTTT.

There are many counts of this clonotype. The chain has TRBV6-6 and TRBJ2-5; tentative D call: TRBD2 (5 bases). Per the germline V gene, CDR1 is MNHNY and CDR2 is SVGAGI (reference sequence). The CDR3 totals 13 residues. Trimming took off 5 bases at V and 4 bases at J, with 11 bases between the two ends. This CDR3 is CASSGYGGETQYF. DNA of the CDR3: TGTGCCAGCAGTGGGTACGGAGGAGAGACCCAGTACTTC.

Ten or more counts support this clonotype. The chain joins TRBV7-2 to TRBJ2-7; the D is unclear. The CDR3 contains 15 residues. Germline CDR1 is SGHTA and CDR2 is FQGNSA. V gave up 1 base and J gave up 0 bases, with 10 bases separating them. In nucleotides, the CDR3 is TGTGCCAGCAGCTTAGGAGGCAGTCCCTCCTACGAGCAGTACGTC. Its protein product is CASSLGGSPSYEQYV.

Many counts were recorded for this clonotype. The chain joins TRBV27 to TRBJ1-5; D is undetermined. The germline V and J ends were trimmed by 3 bases and 0 bases, with 9 bases remaining between them. The germline CDR1 and CDR2 sequences are MNHEY and SMNVEV (reference sequence). The CDR3 has 15 residues. CDR3 residues: CASSFTQYSNQPQHF. In DNA, the CDR3 is TGTGCCAGCAGTTTTACACAATATAGCAATCAGCCCCAGCATTTT.

This clonotype was counted at least ten times. The rearrangement links TRBV5-1 to TRBJ2-5; the D gene could be TRBD1 or TRBD2 (6 bases each). This CDR3 is built from 15 residues. The germline V gene encodes CDR1 SGHRS and CDR2 YFSETQ. V lost 0 bases and J 3 bases, leaving 12 bases between the germline ends. CDR3 bases: TGCGCCAGCAGCTTGGAAAAGGGGGGTGAAGAGACCCAGTACTTC. This translates into CASSLEKGGEETQYF.

This clonotype was counted ten times or more. The rearrangement links TRBV4-3 to TRBJ2-6; 10 bases are shared with TRBD2. The V gene's germline CDR1 is LGHNA and CDR2 YSLEER. The CDR3 extends over 20 amino acids. The trim removed 4 bases at V and 3 bases at J, leaving 15 bases unmatched. CDR3 amino acids: CASSPRYATSGAHGANVLTF. CDR3 nucleotide sequence: TGCGCCAGCAGCCCCCGTTATGCTACTAGCGGGGCGCATGGGGCCAACGTCCTGACTTTC.

Ten or more counts support this clonotype. J is TRBJ2-5 and V is TRBV5-1, with unresolved D. V was shortened by 0 bases and J by 1 base, with 7 bases between the two germline ends. The length of the CDR3 is 14 residues. Germline V gene data show CDR1 as SGHRS and CDR2 as YFSETQ. The CDR3 nucleotides read TGCGCCAGCAGCTTGGTTGGCGCCCAAGAGACCCAGTACTTC. The encoded protein is CASSLVGAQETQYF.

This clonotype has at least ten counts. V and J are TRBV9 and TRBJ1-2, with 7 bases matching TRBD1. J was trimmed by 8 bases and V by 1 base; bases with no gene match: 5. The CDR3 is 13 amino acids. From germline, CDR1 is SGDLS and CDR2 YYNGEE. CDR3 loop: CASSVRQGYGYTF. DNA for the CDR3: TGTGCCAGCAGCGTAAGACAGGGCTACGGCTACACCTTC.

This clonotype was recorded at least ten times. Given a much more abundant clone one base away, this may be a read error. The DNA for the CDR3 is TGCAGTGATAGGTGGGGCCTTTCCTACGAGCAGTACTTC. This codes for CSDRWGLSYEQYF. The rearrangement uses TRBV20-1 and TRBJ2-7; tentative D call: TRBD1 (5 bases). Germline CDR1 is DFQATT and CDR2 is SNEGSKA (reference sequence). This CDR3 region has 13 residues. Trimming pared 7 bases from V and 1 base from J, leaving 14 bases between.